The entry below gives a single T cell receptor beta chain sequence along with its context. This record comes from a study of PD-L1 blockade in urothelial cancer. Study-level background: Analyses used blood from 3 weeks (second dose) and 6 weeks after treatment start.

Data came from immunoSEQ multiplex PCR; TCRdb stores just in-frame clones and leaves some out. The profile shows 70,000 or so clones, 85% to 90% of them singletons. Regarding time point: pretreatment peripheral blood. The number of samples from each patient was between 1 and 8, taken pretreatment and on-treatment. Material: PBMCs, obtained around atezolizumab (anti-PD-L1) treatment. This receptor was obtained from a man aged 70-80 years with urothelial cancer.

This CDR3 reads CASSKTSGRATGELFF. CDR3 sequence (DNA): TGTGCCAGTAGTAAGACTAGCGGGAGGGCCACCGGGGAGCTGTTTTTT. The V gene is TRBV19, the J gene TRBJ2-2; 14 bases agree with TRBD2. The V segment lost 4 bases and the J segment 4 bases; nucleotides outside the gene matches: 2. CDR3 length: 16 residues. CDR1 and CDR2 from the germline V gene are LNHDA and SQIVND (reference sequence).